The clone carrying this T cell receptor (beta chain) came up a few times. Its antigen is unknown. This specimen comes from a study of T cells in Graves' hyperthyroidism and ophthalmopathy. Study results and caveats: The model foresaw ophthalmopathy a median roughly 6.6 months prior to onset. A model using 13 V-J features told ophthalmopathy apart from stable hyperthyroidism.

The germline gives CDR1 SGHVS, CDR2 FQNEAQ. J gave up 4 bases and V 1 base, and 6 bases lay outside the gene matches. The CDR3 is made up of 16 amino acids. Under 3 months was the duration of disease in ophthalmopathy patients, who also had a Clinical Activity Score of at least 3 and a NOSPECS grade of at least 4. Any patient presenting with uncontrolled infection, other autoimmune disease, pregnancy or lactation was left out. RNA transcripts gave rise to amplified TCR beta CDR3 regions. The TCR CDR3 first-round RT-PCR relied on the HTBI primer set. TCRdb re-derived calls from the multiplex PCR reads in MiXCR, one entry per CDR3 protein. The data contain 640,000 or so distinct CDR3 sequences, 14% to 15% of them singletons.

V gene TRBV7-8 combines with J gene TRBJ1-4, with 7 bases lining up with TRBD1. This clonotype was sampled from a woman aged 40 to 50 with Graves' ophthalmopathy. Material for sequencing was blood. Here the CDR3 DNA reads TGTGCCAGCAGCTTAGACCCGACAGGGATTAATGAAAAACTGTTTTTT. Translating it yields CASSLDPTGINEKLFF.